The entry below describes one T cell receptor (beta chain). Authors' data handling: By means of reference gene primer amplification, nucleated cell counts were estimated. Only in-frame clones appear in the TCRdb table, and some are missing; sequencing was by immunoSEQ multiplex PCR. V and J calls plus clone size are reproduced from that table; the DNA served to infer D and trimming. The sample records about 100,000 clones, roughly nine tenths being singletons. The data are from a study of blood T cell repertoires in COVID-19. Study at large: Samples of COVID-19 (acute and convalescent) were obtained from the United States, Italy and Spain.

The germline V and J ends were trimmed by 10 bases and 2 bases, with 9 bases remaining between them. The CDR3 runs to 11 residues. Germline CDR1 and CDR2: MNHNY and SVGAGI (reference sequence). The sample taken for sequencing was peripheral blood. The TCR originated in a man aged 55 to 70 with acute or convalescent COVID-19. The genes are TRBV6-6 and TRBJ2-7, with no clear D. The CDR3 sequence: CATSRAYEQYF. The CDR3 region has the DNA TGTGCCACGAGTAGAGCCTACGAGCAGTACTTC.